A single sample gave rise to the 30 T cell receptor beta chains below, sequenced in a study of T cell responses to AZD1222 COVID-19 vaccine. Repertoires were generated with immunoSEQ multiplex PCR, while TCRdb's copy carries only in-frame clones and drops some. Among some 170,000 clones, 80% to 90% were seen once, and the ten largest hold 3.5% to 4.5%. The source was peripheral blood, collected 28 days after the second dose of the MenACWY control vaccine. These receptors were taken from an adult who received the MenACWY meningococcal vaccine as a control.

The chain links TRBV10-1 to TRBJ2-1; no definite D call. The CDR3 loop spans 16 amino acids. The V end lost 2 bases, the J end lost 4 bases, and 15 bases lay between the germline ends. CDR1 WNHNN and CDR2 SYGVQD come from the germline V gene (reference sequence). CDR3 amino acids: CASSEMESYRYNEQFF. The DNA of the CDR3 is TGCGCCAGCAGTGAGATGGAATCTTACCGATACAATGAGCAGTTCTTC.

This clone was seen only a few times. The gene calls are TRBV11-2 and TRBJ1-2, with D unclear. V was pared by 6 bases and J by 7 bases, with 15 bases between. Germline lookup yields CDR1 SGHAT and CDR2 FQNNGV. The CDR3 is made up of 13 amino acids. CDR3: CASSSAVWGGYTF. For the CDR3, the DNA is TGTGCCAGCAGTTCGGCGGTGTGGGGTGGCTACACCTTC.

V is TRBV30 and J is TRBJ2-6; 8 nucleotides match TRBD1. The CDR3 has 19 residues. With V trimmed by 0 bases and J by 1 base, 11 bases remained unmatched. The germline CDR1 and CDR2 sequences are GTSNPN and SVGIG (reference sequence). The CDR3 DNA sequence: TGTGCCTGGAGTGTATTGGGCGCAGGGGGCCCGTCTGGGGCCAACGTCCTGACTTTC. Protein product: CAWSVLGAGGPSGANVLTF.

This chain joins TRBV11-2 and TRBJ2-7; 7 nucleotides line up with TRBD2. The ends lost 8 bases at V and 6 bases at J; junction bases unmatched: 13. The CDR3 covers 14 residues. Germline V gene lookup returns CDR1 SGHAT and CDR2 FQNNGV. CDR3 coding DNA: TGTGCCAGCCTCCCGTGGGGAGGGTTGGCCGAGCAGTACTTC. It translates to CASLPWGGLAEQYF.

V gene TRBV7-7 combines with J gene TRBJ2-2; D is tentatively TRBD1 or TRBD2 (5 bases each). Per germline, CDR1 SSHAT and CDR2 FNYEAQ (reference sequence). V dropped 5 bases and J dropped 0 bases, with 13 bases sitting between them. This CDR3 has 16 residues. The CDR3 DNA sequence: TGTGCCAGCAGCCCCCAAGGGACGGCGAACACCGGGGAGCTGTTTTTT. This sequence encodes CASSPQGTANTGELFF.

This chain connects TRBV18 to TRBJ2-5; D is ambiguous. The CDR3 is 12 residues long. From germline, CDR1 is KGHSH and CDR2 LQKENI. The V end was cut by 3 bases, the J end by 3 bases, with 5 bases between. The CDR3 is CASSPPEETQYF. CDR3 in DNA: TGTGCCAGCTCACCCCCAGAAGAGACCCAGTACTTC.

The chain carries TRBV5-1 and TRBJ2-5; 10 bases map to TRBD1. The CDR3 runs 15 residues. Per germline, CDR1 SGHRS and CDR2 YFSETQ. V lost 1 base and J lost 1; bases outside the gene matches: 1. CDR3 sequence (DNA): TGCGCCAGCAGCTTGCGGACAGGGGGCCAAGAGACCCAGTACTTC. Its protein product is CASSLRTGGQETQYF.

CDR3 region: CASKGPGLVGNYGYTF. In DNA, the CDR3 is TGTGCCAGCAAAGGGCCGGGACTAGTCGGTAACTATGGCTACACCTTC. The rearrangement joins TRBV2 to TRBJ1-2, with D perhaps matching TRBD1 (5 bases). The CDR3 spans 16 residues. Trimming shortened V by 7 bases and J by 1 base, and 19 bases separated the two germline ends. Germline V gene lookup returns CDR1 SNHLY and CDR2 FYNNEI.

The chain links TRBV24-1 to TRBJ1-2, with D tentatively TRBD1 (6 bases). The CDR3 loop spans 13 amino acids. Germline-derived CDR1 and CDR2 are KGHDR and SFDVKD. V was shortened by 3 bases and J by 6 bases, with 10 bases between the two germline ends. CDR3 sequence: CATSDNRVNGYTF. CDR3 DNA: TGTGCCACCAGTGATAACAGGGTGAATGGCTACACCTTC.

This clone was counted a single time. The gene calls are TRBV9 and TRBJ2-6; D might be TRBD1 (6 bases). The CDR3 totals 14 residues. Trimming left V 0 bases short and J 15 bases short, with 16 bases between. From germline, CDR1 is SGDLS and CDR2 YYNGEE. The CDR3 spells CASSVGFEGTYLTF. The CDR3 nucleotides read TGTGCCAGCAGCGTAGGCTTCGAGGGGACATACCTGACTTTC.

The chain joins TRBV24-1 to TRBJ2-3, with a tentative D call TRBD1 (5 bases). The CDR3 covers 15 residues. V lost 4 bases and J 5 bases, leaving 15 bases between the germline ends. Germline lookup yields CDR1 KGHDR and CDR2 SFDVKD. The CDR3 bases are TGTGCCACCAGTGACTCGACAGTGACCCGAGATACGCAGTATTTT. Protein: CATSDSTVTRDTQYF.

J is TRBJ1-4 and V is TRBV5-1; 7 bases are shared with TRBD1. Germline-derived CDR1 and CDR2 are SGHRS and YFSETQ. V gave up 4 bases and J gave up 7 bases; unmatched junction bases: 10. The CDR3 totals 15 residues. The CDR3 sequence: CASSPSGQLFEKLFF. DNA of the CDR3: TGCGCCAGCAGCCCCTCGGGACAGTTGTTTGAAAAACTGTTTTTT.

The CDR3 here is CASSTGTLGEKLFF. The CDR3 nucleotides read TGCGCCAGCAGTACCGGGACACTGGGCGAAAAACTGTTTTTT. This chain uses TRBV10-1 with TRBJ1-4; weak D call: TRBD1 (6 bases). This CDR3 contains 14 residues. Germline-derived CDR1 and CDR2 are WNHNN and SYGVQD (reference sequence). Trimming cost V 5 bases and J 8 bases, with 15 bases left between them.

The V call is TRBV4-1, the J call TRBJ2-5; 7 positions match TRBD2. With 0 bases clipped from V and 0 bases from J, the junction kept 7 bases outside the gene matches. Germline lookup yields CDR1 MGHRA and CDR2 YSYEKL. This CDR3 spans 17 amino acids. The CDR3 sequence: CASSQDQFGGYQETQYF. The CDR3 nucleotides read TGCGCCAGCAGCCAAGATCAGTTCGGGGGGTACCAAGAGACCCAGTACTTC.

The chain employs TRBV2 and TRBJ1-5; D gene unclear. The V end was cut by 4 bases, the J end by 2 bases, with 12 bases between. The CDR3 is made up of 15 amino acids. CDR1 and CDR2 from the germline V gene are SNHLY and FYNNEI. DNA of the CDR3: TGTGCCAGCAGTGTCCCGGGTTGGGGCAATCAGCCCCAGCATTTT. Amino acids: CASSVPGWGNQPQHF.

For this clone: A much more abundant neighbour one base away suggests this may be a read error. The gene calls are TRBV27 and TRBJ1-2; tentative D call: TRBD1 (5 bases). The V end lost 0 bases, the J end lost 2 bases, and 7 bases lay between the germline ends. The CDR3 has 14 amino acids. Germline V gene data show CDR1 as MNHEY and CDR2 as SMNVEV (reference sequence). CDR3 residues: CASSLSAGNYGYTF. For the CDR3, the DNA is TGTGCCAGCAGTTTATCGGCAGGGAACTATGGCTACACCTTC.

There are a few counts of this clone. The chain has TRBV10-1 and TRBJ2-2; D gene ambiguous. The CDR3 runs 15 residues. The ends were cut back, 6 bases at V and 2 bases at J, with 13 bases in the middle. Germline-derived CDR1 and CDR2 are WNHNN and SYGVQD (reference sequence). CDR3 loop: CASSLGVFNTGELFF. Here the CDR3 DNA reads TGCGCCAGCAGCCTAGGAGTTTTTAACACCGGGGAGCTGTTTTTT.

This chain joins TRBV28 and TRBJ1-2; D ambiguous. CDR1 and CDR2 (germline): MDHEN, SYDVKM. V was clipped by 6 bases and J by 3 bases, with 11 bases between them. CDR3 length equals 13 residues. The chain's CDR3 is CASSMGEYYGYTF. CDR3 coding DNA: TGTGCCAGCAGCATGGGCGAATACTATGGCTACACCTTC.

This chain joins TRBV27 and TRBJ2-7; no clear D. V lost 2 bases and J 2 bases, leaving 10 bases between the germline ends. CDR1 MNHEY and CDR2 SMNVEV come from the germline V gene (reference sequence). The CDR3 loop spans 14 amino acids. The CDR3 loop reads CASSLGRYTYEQYF. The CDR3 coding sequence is TGTGCCAGCAGTTTAGGGCGGTATACCTACGAGCAGTACTTC.

CDR3 nucleotides: TGTGCCACCAGTGATGCGAGCGGGAGTGTCACCGGGGAGCTGTTTTTT. This translates into CATSDASGSVTGELFF. The chain combines TRBV24-1 with TRBJ2-2; TRBD2 matches at 8 bases. Germline assignment: CDR1 KGHDR and CDR2 SFDVKD. The CDR3 is 16 amino acids. After removal of 3 bases from V and 4 bases from J, the junction contained 6 bases not matched to a gene.

The CDR3: CASTLGGAAFF. The DNA for the CDR3 is TGTGCCAGCACCCTAGGGGGAGCGGCTTTCTTT. The gene calls are TRBV6-6 and TRBJ1-1, with D possibly being TRBD1 (6 bases). Trimming pared 7 bases from V and 11 bases from J, leaving 14 bases between. This CDR3 is 11 amino acids long. Germline lookup yields CDR1 MNHNY and CDR2 SVGAGI (reference sequence).

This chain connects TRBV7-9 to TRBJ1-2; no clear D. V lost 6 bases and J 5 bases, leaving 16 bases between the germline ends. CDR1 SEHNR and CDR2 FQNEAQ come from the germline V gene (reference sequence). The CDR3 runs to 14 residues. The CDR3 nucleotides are TGTGCCAGCAGTCCTTCTGGGCCCCAATATGGCTACACCTTC. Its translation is CASSPSGPQYGYTF.

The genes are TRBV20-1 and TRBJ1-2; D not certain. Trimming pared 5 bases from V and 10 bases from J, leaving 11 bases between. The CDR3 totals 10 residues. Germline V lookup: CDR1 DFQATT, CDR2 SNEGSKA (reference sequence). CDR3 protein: CSAREITYTF. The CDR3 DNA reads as TGCAGTGCTCGGGAGATCACCTACACCTTC.

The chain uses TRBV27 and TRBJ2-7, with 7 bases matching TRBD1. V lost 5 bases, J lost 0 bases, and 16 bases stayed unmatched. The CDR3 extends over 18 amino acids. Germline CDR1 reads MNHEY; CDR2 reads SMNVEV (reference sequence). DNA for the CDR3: TGTGCCAGCAGTCCGTATCCGGGACAGCAATTCTCCTCCTACGAGCAGTACTTC. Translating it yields CASSPYPGQQFSSYEQYF.

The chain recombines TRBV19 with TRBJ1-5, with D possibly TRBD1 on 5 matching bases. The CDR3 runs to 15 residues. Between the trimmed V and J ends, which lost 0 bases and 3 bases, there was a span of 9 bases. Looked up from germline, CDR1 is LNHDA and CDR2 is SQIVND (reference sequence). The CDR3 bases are TGTGCCAGTAGTATAGATCAGGGCTTCAATCAGCCCCAGCATTTT. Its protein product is CASSIDQGFNQPQHF. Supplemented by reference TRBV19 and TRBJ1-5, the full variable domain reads DGGITQSPKYLFRKEGQNVTLSCEQNLNHDAMYWYRQDPGQGLRLIYYSQIVNDFQKGDIAEGYSVSREKKESFPLTVTSAQKNPTAFYLCASSIDQGFNQPQHFGDGTRLSIL.

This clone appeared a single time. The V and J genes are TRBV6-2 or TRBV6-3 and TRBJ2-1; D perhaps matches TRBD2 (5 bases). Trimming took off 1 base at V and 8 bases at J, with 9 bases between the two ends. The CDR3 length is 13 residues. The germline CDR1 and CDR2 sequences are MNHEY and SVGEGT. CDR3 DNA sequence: TGTGCCAGCAGTTACTTTACTAGAGATGAGCAGTTCTTC. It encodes CASSYFTRDEQFF.

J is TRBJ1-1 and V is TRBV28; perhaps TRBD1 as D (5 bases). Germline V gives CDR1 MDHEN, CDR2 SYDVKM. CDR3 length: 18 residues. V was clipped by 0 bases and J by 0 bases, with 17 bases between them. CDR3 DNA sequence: TGTGCCAGCAGTTTATGGTGGACTGTGGACACCATGAACACTGAAGCTTTCTTT. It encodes CASSLWWTVDTMNTEAFF.

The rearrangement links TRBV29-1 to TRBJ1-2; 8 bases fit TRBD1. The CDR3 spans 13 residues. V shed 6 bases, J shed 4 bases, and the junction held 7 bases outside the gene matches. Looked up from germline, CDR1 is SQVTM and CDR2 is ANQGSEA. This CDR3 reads CSVDRDGAYGYTF. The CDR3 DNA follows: TGCAGCGTGGACAGGGACGGGGCCTATGGCTACACCTTC.

The CDR3 DNA sequence: TGTGCCAGCAACGTGGGGGAATCAGGTTATGGCTACACCTTC. Translating gives CASNVGESGYGYTF. This chain links TRBV6-5 with TRBJ1-2; D possibly corresponds to TRBD1 (5 bases). Trimming cost V 7 bases and J 5 bases, with 17 bases left between them. Germline CDR1 is MNHEY and CDR2 is SVGAGI. The CDR3 totals 14 residues.

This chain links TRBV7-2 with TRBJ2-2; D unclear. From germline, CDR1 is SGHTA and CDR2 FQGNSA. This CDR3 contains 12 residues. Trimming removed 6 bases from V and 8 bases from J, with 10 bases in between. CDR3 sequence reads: CASSQLGGELFF. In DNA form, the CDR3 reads TGTGCCAGCAGTCAACTTGGTGGGGAGCTGTTTTTT.